Listed here are 28 T cell receptor beta chains from one sample, sequenced in a study of OX40 agonist ivuxolimab in advanced cancers. Sequenced by immunoSEQ multiplex PCR; TCRdb stores in-frame clones only, minus some. The repertoire holds some 74,000 clones, with 90% as singletons. The sequenced sample was CD4+ or CD8+ T cells sorted from blood, obtained in a trial of the OX40 agonist ivuxolimab. The receptors come from an adult with an advanced solid tumor such as melanoma, head and neck, liver or kidney cancer.

This chain links TRBV19 with TRBJ1-5; D ambiguous. CDR3 size: 15 residues. Germline CDR1 reads LNHDA; CDR2 reads SQIVND (reference sequence). V was cut by 3 bases and J by 1 base, with 10 bases left in between. The CDR3 loop reads CASSIWPTSNQPQHF. The CDR3 bases are TGTGCCAGTAGTATTTGGCCGACGAGCAATCAGCCCCAGCATTTT.

The rearrangement uses TRBV7-8 and TRBJ2-1; TRBD2 matches 8 bases. Germline V CDR1 and CDR2: SGHVS, FQNEAQ. The CDR3 contains 15 residues. With V trimmed by 2 bases and J by 6 bases, 6 bases remained unmatched. The CDR3 spells CASSLNGGALNEQFF. CDR3 nucleotides: TGTGCCAGCAGCTTAAACGGGGGGGCCCTCAATGAGCAGTTCTTC.

J is TRBJ2-1 and V is TRBV11-2, with D possibly TRBD2 on 5 matching bases. The CDR3 spans 14 residues. Germline CDR1 is SGHAT and CDR2 is FQNNGV. Trimming stripped 7 bases from V and 8 bases from J, with 18 bases between. In DNA, the CDR3 is TGTGCCAGCACCGGAGGACGGACCGGAGATGAGCAGTTCTTC. Translating it yields CASTGGRTGDEQFF.

This sequence joins TRBV11-1 and TRBJ2-5, with 9 positions matching TRBD1. Germline V gives CDR1 SGHAT, CDR2 FQDESV (reference sequence). V shed 5 bases and J 4 bases; nucleotides not matched to a gene: 5. The length of the CDR3 is 14 residues. The CDR3 nucleotides are TGTGCCAGCAGCCGCCGGACAGGGGCAGAGACCCAGTACTTC. Protein product: CASSRRTGAETQYF.

The V call is TRBV10-1, the J call TRBJ1-1; D is unclear. The CDR3 has 15 amino acids. Per germline, CDR1 WNHNN and CDR2 SYGVQD (reference sequence). The V end was cut by 4 bases, the J end by 1 base, with 13 bases between. The CDR3 loop is CASSVSGRGNTEAFF. CDR3 DNA: TGCGCCAGCAGTGTTAGCGGCCGGGGGAACACTGAAGCTTTCTTT.

This clone was seen only once. The rearrangement uses TRBV5-8 and TRBJ2-4; TRBD1 is a possible D gene (5 bases). Deletions cut 1 base from V and 0 bases from J, with 8 bases between. Germline CDR1 is SGHTS and CDR2 is YDEGEE. The CDR3 has 15 residues. CDR3: CASSLLGAAKNIQYF. In DNA, the CDR3 is TGTGCCAGCAGCTTGTTAGGGGCAGCCAAAAACATTCAGTACTTC.

Concerning this clone: Different DNA sequences within this sample yield the same CDR3. The chain recombines TRBV5-1 with TRBJ1-5; D is ambiguous. Germline values: CDR1 SGHRS, CDR2 YFSETQ. The CDR3 has 13 residues. Trimming cost V 2 bases and J 4 bases, with 7 bases left between them. The CDR3 DNA is TGCGCCAGCAGCTTTGATTCTAATCAGCCCCAGCATTTT. Translation: CASSFDSNQPQHF. Combining the CDR3 with reference TRBV5-1 and TRBJ1-5 gives the whole variable domain KAGVTQTPRYLIKTRGQQVTLSCSPISGHRSVSWYQQTPGQGLQFLFEYFSETQRNKGNFPGRFSGRQFSNSRSEMNVSTLELGDSALYLCASSFDSNQPQHFGDGTRLSIL.

The rearrangement uses TRBV9 and TRBJ2-5, with TRBD2 matching 10 bases. Looked up from germline, CDR1 is SGDLS and CDR2 is YYNGEE. The V segment lost 2 bases and the J segment 5 bases; nucleotides outside the gene matches: 15. The CDR3 runs 18 residues. CDR3 region: CASSVLASGGADLETQYF. DNA for the CDR3: TGTGCCAGCAGCGTCCTAGCGAGCGGGGGGGCCGATTTGGAGACCCAGTACTTC.

The rearrangement links TRBV19 to TRBJ1-5, with D hard to call. The V end was cut by 4 bases, the J end by 4 bases, with 14 bases between. The CDR3 has 15 residues. The germline V gene has CDR1 LNHDA and CDR2 SQIVND (reference sequence). The DNA of the CDR3 is TGTGCCAGTAGTAGCTCTACCAAAGGGAATCAGCCCCAGCATTTT. This sequence encodes CASSSSTKGNQPQHF.

This clone appeared once. This chain joins TRBV18 and TRBJ2-7; D is unresolved. The V end was cut by 4 bases, the J end by 6 bases, with 16 bases between. The CDR3 runs 14 residues. CDR1 is KGHSH, CDR2 LQKENI, per germline. CDR3 sequence reads: CASSQLDRTGEQYV. CDR3 in DNA: TGTGCCAGCTCACAGCTTGATCGAACGGGCGAGCAGTACGTC.

The gene calls are TRBV6-1 and TRBJ2-7; D may be TRBD2 (6 bases). The V and J ends lost 5 bases and 4 bases respectively, with 18 bases between them. This CDR3 contains 15 residues. Germline loops: CDR1 MNHNS, CDR2 SASEGT. CDR3 coding DNA: TGTGCCAGCAGTCCCGGGGGACCCTACTCTTACGAGCAGTACGTC. This sequence encodes CASSPGGPYSYEQYV.

This sequence joins TRBV28 and TRBJ1-5, with 10 bases fitting TRBD1. Germline assignment: CDR1 MDHEN and CDR2 SYDVKM. V lost 6 bases, J lost 4 bases, and 6 bases stayed unmatched. The CDR3 runs 15 residues. The CDR3 DNA reads TGTGCCAGCAGGCCGCCGGGACAGGGGAATCAGCCCCAGCATTTT. Its protein is CASRPPGQGNQPQHF.

This chain links TRBV7-9 with TRBJ2-7; D is possibly TRBD1 or TRBD2 (5 bases each). CDR1 and CDR2 (germline): SEHNR, FQNEAQ (reference sequence). The CDR3 is made up of 14 amino acids. V lost 5 bases to trimming and J lost 0 bases, with 11 bases between them. For the CDR3, the DNA is TGTGCCAGCAGCCGGGGCGTTAGCTCCTACGAGCAGTACGTC. Residues: CASSRGVSSYEQYV.

This rearrangement joins TRBV27 to TRBJ1-1, with no clear D. V was shortened by 6 bases and J by 3 bases, with 17 bases between the two germline ends. Germline V CDR1 and CDR2: MNHEY, SMNVEV (reference sequence). The CDR3 is 15 amino acids. As DNA, the CDR3 is TGTGCCAGCAGCCCAAAGTTCCTCAGAGACACTGAAGCTTTCTTT. Its translation: CASSPKFLRDTEAFF.

This clone is a singleton in its sample. The chain recombines TRBV5-6 with TRBJ1-1, with 7 bases lining up with TRBD1. The V gene's germline CDR1 is SGHDT and CDR2 YYEEEE. The CDR3 length is 11 residues. J was trimmed by 8 bases and V by 4 bases; bases with no gene match: 2. The CDR3 sequence is CASSGDSEAFF. The DNA of the CDR3 is TGTGCCAGCAGCGGGGACAGCGAAGCTTTCTTT. Supplemented by reference TRBV5-6 and TRBJ1-1, the full variable domain reads DAGVTQSPTHLIKTRGQQVTLRCSPKSGHDTVSWYQQALGQGPQFIFQYYEEEERQRGNFPDRFSGHQFPNYSSELNVNALLLGDSALYLCASSGDSEAFFGQGTRLTVV.

The chain recombines TRBV19 with TRBJ2-1; possibly TRBD1 or TRBD2 for D (5 bases each). Germline V CDR1 and CDR2: LNHDA, SQIVND (reference sequence). CDR3 length: 15 amino acids. The ends were cut back, 3 bases at V and 7 bases at J, with 16 bases in the middle. CDR3 DNA sequence: TGTGCCAGTAGTATGAACGGGGCGATGGGGAATGAGCAGTTCTTC. Its translation is CASSMNGAMGNEQFF.

The J gene is TRBJ2-3, the V gene TRBV6-6; TRBD1 aligns across 7 bases. Trimming took 5 bases from V and 5 from J; bases not matched to a gene: 7. This CDR3 region has 14 residues. Germline V gene lookup returns CDR1 MNHNY and CDR2 SVGAGI (reference sequence). The CDR3 DNA sequence: TGTGCCAGCAGTCCCGGGACAGTCAGAGATACGCAGTATTTT. Amino acid sequence: CASSPGTVRDTQYF.

J is TRBJ2-3 and V is TRBV5-1; 8 bases match TRBD1. The junction had 11 bases not matched to a gene; V was cut back by 4 bases and J by 4 bases. The CDR3 covers 16 residues. In germline, CDR1 is SGHRS, CDR2 YFSETQ. CDR3 sequence: CASSRAGQGFSDTQYF. CDR3 nucleotide sequence: TGCGCCAGCAGCAGGGCCGGACAGGGATTTTCAGATACGCAGTATTTT.

The chain employs TRBV6-1 and TRBJ1-1, with 8 positions matching TRBD1. Germline V gene data show CDR1 as MNHNS and CDR2 as SASEGT. This CDR3 is 13 amino acids long. V was pared by 5 bases and J by 5 bases, with 4 bases of the junction left unmatched. This CDR3 is CASSIRGQTEAFF. The CDR3, as DNA: TGTGCCAGCAGTATCAGGGGGCAGACTGAAGCTTTCTTT.

This clone has just one count. The chain has TRBV7-6 and TRBJ2-1; D possibly corresponds to TRBD2 (5 bases). Trimming took off 1 base at V and 4 bases at J, with 8 bases between the two ends. The germline V gene encodes CDR1 SGHVS and CDR2 FNYEAQ. The CDR3 covers 14 residues. CDR3 protein: CASSLEDWYNEQFF. CDR3 nucleotide sequence: TGTGCCAGCAGCTTAGAGGACTGGTACAATGAGCAGTTCTTC.

The chain uses TRBV6-5 and TRBJ1-6; a possible D gene is TRBD1 (5 bases). Germline-derived CDR1 and CDR2 are MNHEY and SVGAGI. V gave up 7 bases and J gave up 7 bases, with 14 bases separating them. This CDR3 has 14 amino acids. CDR3 sequence: CASTRDRSNSPLHF. CDR3 DNA: TGTGCCAGCACCCGAGACAGAAGCAATTCACCCCTCCACTTT.

The chain is built from TRBV28 and TRBJ1-5; D might be TRBD1 (5 bases). Trimming stripped 6 bases from V and 1 base from J, with 10 bases between. CDR1 and CDR2 (germline): MDHEN, SYDVKM. There are 14 residues in the CDR3. This CDR3 is CASSRGPSNQPQHF. Written as DNA, the CDR3 is TGTGCCAGCAGCCGGGGACCGAGCAATCAGCCCCAGCATTTT.

This sequence joins TRBV7-2 and TRBJ2-3; 9 nucleotides agree with TRBD2. Germline V gene sequence: CDR1 SGHTA, CDR2 FQGNSA. The CDR3 is 15 residues long. The V gene end was trimmed by 3 bases and the J gene end by 5 bases; junction bases not matched to a gene: 6. The CDR3 region has the DNA TGTGCCAGCAGCTTCGGCGGGGGGGCCATAGATACGCAGTATTTT. This gives the protein CASSFGGGAIDTQYF.

The CDR3 nucleotides are TGCGCCAGCACTGAGGGTGCGACTAATGAAAAACTGTTTTTT. This sequence encodes CASTEGATNEKLFF. The chain couples TRBV5-1 to TRBJ1-4; unclear D gene. CDR1 SGHRS and CDR2 YFSETQ come from the germline V gene. The V and J ends lost 6 bases and 2 bases respectively, with 11 bases between them. CDR3 length: 14 amino acids.

V is TRBV7-8 and J is TRBJ2-1; D gene ambiguous. Per the germline V gene, CDR1 is SGHVS and CDR2 is FQNEAQ. V lost 0 bases to trimming and J lost 1 base, with 7 bases between them. CDR3 size: 15 residues. In DNA, the CDR3 is TGTGCCAGCAGCTTAGCTTGGATTTCCTACAATGAGCAGTTCTTC. Translation gives CASSLAWISYNEQFF.

On this clone itself: The junction differs from germline at one of its ends, possibly a read error. The rearrangement links TRBV7-9 to TRBJ2-5, with D perhaps being TRBD1 or TRBD2 (6 bases each). This CDR3 has 17 residues. Germline values: CDR1 SEHNR, CDR2 FQNEAQ (reference sequence). The CDR3 reads CASTLGGIVGGQETQYF. In nucleotides, the CDR3 is TGTGCCAGCACCTTAGGGGGGATAGTAGGAGGACAAGAGACCCAGTACTTC. Full variable domain (missing parts from reference TRBV7-9 and TRBJ2-5): DTGVSQNPRHKITKRGQNVTFRCDPISEHNRLYWYRQTLGQGPEFLTYFQNEAQLEKSRLLSDRFSAERPKGSFSTLEIQRTEQGDSAMYLCASTLGGIVGGQETQYFGPGTRLLVL.

The chain employs TRBV2 and TRBJ2-5, with 7 positions matching TRBD1. Trimming took 6 bases from V and 1 from J; bases not matched to a gene: 2. The CDR3 sequence is 13 residues long. Germline CDR1 and CDR2: SNHLY and FYNNEI. The chain's CDR3 is CASSGTAQETQYF. The CDR3 region has the DNA TGTGCCAGCAGCGGGACAGCCCAAGAGACCCAGTACTTC. The variable domain in full, completed from reference TRBV2 and TRBJ2-5, reads EPEVTQTPSHQVTQMGQEVILRCVPISNHLYFYWYRQILGQKVEFLVSFYNNEISEKSEIFDDQFSVERPDGSNFTLKIRSTKLEDSAMYFCASSGTAQETQYFGPGTRLLVL.

This sequence joins TRBV4-1 and TRBJ2-5; 10 bases fit TRBD2. CDR3 length: 16 residues. The ends lost 0 bases at V and 2 bases at J; junction bases unmatched: 3. Germline lookup yields CDR1 MGHRA and CDR2 YSYEKL. CDR3 residues: CASSQDLLAGQETQYF. The CDR3 bases are TGCGCCAGCAGCCAAGACCTACTAGCGGGGCAAGAGACCCAGTACTTC.